Following are 31 T cell receptor beta chains from one sample sequenced in a study of regulatory T cells in long-lasting Graves disease. CDR3 regions were amplified by Arm-PCR using iRepertoire HTBI primers to build TCR beta libraries. Each CDR3 protein is one row after TCRdb ran MiXCR on the multiplex PCR reads. The table lists approximately 490,000 distinct CDR3 sequences, about a sixth of them singletons, with 12% in the top ten. Noted time point: newly diagnosed GD, antithyroid drugs for less than 3 months. PBMCs were the source of the RNA used for TCR sequencing. These data also featured in a second study, about T cells in Graves' hyperthyroidism and ophthalmopathy.

The sequencing used peripheral blood mononuclear cells (PBMCs), collected at new diagnosis, from a patient treated with antithyroid drugs. All receptors derive from a man aged 35-49 years with Graves disease.

This clonotype has at least ten counts. The chain recombines TRBV6-5 with TRBJ2-1, with D possibly being TRBD2 (5 bases). The V end lost 2 bases, the J end lost 8 bases, and 19 bases lay between the germline ends. The CDR3 loop spans 16 amino acids. Germline V gene sequence: CDR1 MNHEY, CDR2 SVGAGI. The DNA for the CDR3 is TGTGCCAGCAGTTACCCCACTAATCGGACGGGATATGAGCAGTTCTTC. This encodes CASSYPTNRTGYEQFF.

This clonotype was detected many times. The junction differs from germline at one of its ends, possibly a read error. The chain couples TRBV5-1 to TRBJ1-2; 7 bases line up with TRBD1. CDR3 length: 13 amino acids. CDR1 SGHRS and CDR2 YFSETQ come from the germline V gene. Written as DNA, the CDR3 is TGTGCCAGCAGTCAACAGGGGAACTATGGCTACACCTTC. This sequence encodes CASSQQGNYGYTF.

The table lists this clonotype with many counts. The genes are TRBV28 and TRBJ2-5; no reliable D call. The CDR3 extends over 14 amino acids. Deletions cut 8 bases from V and 2 bases from J, with 15 bases between. From germline, CDR1 is MDHEN and CDR2 SYDVKM. For the CDR3, the DNA is TGTGCCAGCTGCCGCACATCATCTCAAGAGACCCAGTACTTC. This sequence encodes CASCRTSSQETQYF.

This clonotype has a count of ten or more. The CDR3 nucleotides read TGCAGTGCTAGTCGGCTGGGAGACTATGGCTACACCTTC. Its translation: CSASRLGDYGYTF. The rearrangement uses TRBV20-1 and TRBJ1-2, with D unclear. Between the trimmed V and J ends, which lost 3 bases and 3 bases, there was a span of 11 bases. Germline CDR1 DFQATT, CDR2 SNEGSKA (reference sequence). The CDR3 covers 13 residues.

This clonotype was counted ten times or more. This chain's CDR3 is CASSSSGRNEQFF. The CDR3 DNA reads as TGTGCCAGCAGCTCTAGCGGGAGGAATGAGCAGTTCTTC. J is TRBJ2-1 and V is TRBV11-2; 11 bases agree with TRBD2. V lost 4 bases, J lost 7 bases, and 0 bases stayed unmatched. The CDR3 length is 13 residues. Germline CDR1 is SGHAT and CDR2 is FQNNGV. The full variable domain, completed using reference TRBV11-2 and TRBJ2-1, is EAGVAQSPRYKIIEKRQSVAFWCNPISGHATLYWYQQILGQGPKLLIQFQNNGVVDDSQLPKDRFSAERLKGVDSTLKIQPAKLEDSAVYLCASSSSGRNEQFFGPGTRLTVL.

This clonotype has at least ten counts. This rearrangement joins TRBV13 to TRBJ2-5, with 13 bases that match TRBD2. V lost 4 bases and J lost 2; bases outside the gene matches: 4. The germline CDR1 and CDR2 sequences are PRHDT and FYEKMQ (reference sequence). The CDR3 covers 16 residues. CDR3 sequence (DNA): TGTGCCAGCAGCTACCGGACTAGCGGGAGTCAAGAGACCCAGTACTTC. This translates into CASSYRTSGSQETQYF.

In this sample, this clonotype turned up many times. V and J are TRBV11-2 and TRBJ2-7; weak D call: TRBD2 (5 bases). CDR3 length: 13 amino acids. Germline loops: CDR1 SGHAT, CDR2 FQNNGV. Trimming cost V 4 bases and J 6 bases, with 13 bases left between them. CDR3 in amino acids: CASSSLGRTEQYF. The CDR3 DNA follows: TGTGCCAGCAGCTCCTTGGGGAGAACCGAGCAGTACTTC.

This clonotype appeared many times. The chain couples TRBV12-3 or TRBV12-4 to TRBJ2-1; D possibly uses TRBD1 or TRBD2 (5 bases each). Trimming cost V 5 bases and J 8 bases, with 13 bases left between them. CDR3 length: 13 amino acids. For the CDR3, the DNA is TGTGCCAGCAGTACGGGGCGGTGGGATGAGCAGTTCTTC. Its translation is CASSTGRWDEQFF.

This clonotype appeared a few times. The V and J genes are TRBV6-2 or TRBV6-3 and TRBJ2-3, with TRBD1 identical over 7 bases. The CDR3 totals 14 residues. Germline CDR1 and CDR2: MNHEY and SVGEGT. Unmatched junction bases numbered 6, after V lost 5 bases and J lost 4 bases. CDR3 sequence: CASSATGVADTQYF. CDR3 in DNA: TGTGCCAGCAGTGCAACAGGGGTCGCAGATACGCAGTATTTT.

This clonotype has ten or more counts. The chain uses TRBV7-8 and TRBJ2-5; D is perhaps TRBD1 (5 bases). The CDR3 contains 14 residues. Germline CDR1 is SGHVS and CDR2 is FQNEAQ. V was pared by 5 bases and J by 2 bases, with 12 bases between. CDR3 amino acids: CASSQWTLQETQYF. CDR3 nucleotide sequence: TGTGCCAGCAGCCAATGGACACTGCAAGAGACCCAGTACTTC.

For this clonotype: A read error may explain this, as a much larger clone is one base away. This chain uses TRBV12-5 with TRBJ1-4; D gene ambiguous. Germline CDR1 reads LGHNT; CDR2 reads FRNRAP. The CDR3 totals 16 residues. V lost 5 bases to trimming and J lost 0 bases, with 13 bases between them. This CDR3 reads CASGMNGVATNEKLFF. CDR3 DNA sequence: TGTGCTAGTGGTATGAACGGGGTGGCAACTAATGAAAAACTGTTTTTT.

This clonotype was counted a few times. The rearrangement joins TRBV15 to TRBJ2-1; D is unclear. From germline, CDR1 is LNHNV and CDR2 YYDKDF (reference sequence). V gave up 0 bases and J gave up 3 bases, with 6 bases separating them. This CDR3 has 14 amino acids. The CDR3 sequence: CATSRDLVYNEQFF. The CDR3 bases are TGTGCCACCAGCAGAGATCTAGTCTACAATGAGCAGTTCTTC.

The chain uses TRBV28 and TRBJ2-5; possibly TRBD1 for D (5 bases). This CDR3 spans 14 amino acids. CDR1 and CDR2 from the germline V gene are MDHEN and SYDVKM. Trimming pared 8 bases from V and 5 bases from J, leaving 18 bases between. In DNA, the CDR3 is TGTGCCAGCTACCCCCAGGGCGGTATCGAGACCCAGTACTTC. Translating gives CASYPQGGIETQYF.

In this sample, this clonotype turned up many times. CDR3 protein: CASSRRTGVNQPQHF. The CDR3 nucleotides are TGTGCCAGCAGCCGACGGACAGGGGTTAATCAGCCCCAGCATTTT. The chain combines TRBV28 with TRBJ1-5; 9 nucleotides match TRBD1. Per germline, CDR1 MDHEN and CDR2 SYDVKM. The CDR3 is 15 residues long. Losses at the gene ends were 6 bases for V and 4 bases for J; bases not matched to a gene: 7.

At least ten counts were recorded for this clonotype. V and J are TRBV20-1 and TRBJ2-2, with 8 bases fitting TRBD2. This CDR3 has 15 amino acids. The trim removed 3 bases at V and 5 bases at J, leaving 8 bases unmatched. Per germline, CDR1 DFQATT and CDR2 SNEGSKA (reference sequence). The CDR3 bases are TGCAGTGCTAGTAAGGGTAGCGGGACAACCGGGGAGCTGTTTTTT. Translating it yields CSASKGSGTTGELFF.

There are many counts of this clonotype. The V gene is TRBV19, the J gene TRBJ2-1, with D possibly being TRBD1 (6 bases). The CDR3 spans 14 residues. Trimming removed 9 bases at V and 3 bases at J, with 15 bases between. Germline CDR1 reads LNHDA; CDR2 reads SQIVND (reference sequence). The CDR3 reads CASSQGYGYNEQFF. CDR3 nucleotide sequence: TGTGCCAGCTCCCAGGGGTATGGCTACAATGAGCAGTTCTTC.

In this sample, this clonotype turned up many times. The chain has TRBV6-1 and TRBJ1-2; weak D call: TRBD1 (5 bases). Germline CDR1 reads MNHNS; CDR2 reads SASEGT. V lost 0 bases to trimming and J lost 4 bases, with 15 bases between them. There are 16 residues in the CDR3. The DNA for the CDR3 is TGTGCCAGCAGTGAAGCGCACAGGACGGTATCCTATGGCTACACCTTC. It codes for CASSEAHRTVSYGYTF.

CDR3: CASSVATGLLNTGELFF. For the CDR3, the DNA is TGTGCCAGCAGCGTAGCTACTGGACTACTTAACACCGGGGAGCTGTTTTTT. The rearrangement links TRBV9 to TRBJ2-2; D perhaps matches TRBD2 (6 bases). V was cut by 0 bases and J by 2 bases, with 14 bases left in between. Germline V gene data show CDR1 as SGDLS and CDR2 as YYNGEE. The length of the CDR3 is 17 residues. Combining the CDR3 with reference TRBV9 and TRBJ2-2 gives the whole variable domain DSGVTQTPKHLITATGQRVTLRCSPRSGDLSVYWYQQSLDQGLQFLIQYYNGEERAKGNILERFSAQQFPDLHSELNLSSLELGDSALYFCASSVATGLLNTGELFFGEGSRLTVL.

This clonotype has a count of ten or more. The gene calls are TRBV28 and TRBJ2-3; 13 nucleotides line up with TRBD2. The germline gives CDR1 MDHEN, CDR2 SYDVKM. J gave up 2 bases and V 5 bases, and 7 bases lay outside the gene matches. There are 17 residues in the CDR3. As DNA, the CDR3 is TGTGCCAGCAGTGAAGCCGGGACTAGCGGGAACACAGATACGCAGTATTTT. Its protein is CASSEAGTSGNTDTQYF. Full variable domain (remainder filled in from reference TRBV28 and TRBJ2-3): DVKVTQSSRYLVKRTGEKVFLECVQDMDHENMFWYRQDPGLGLRLIYFSYDVKMKEKGDIPEGYSVSREKKERFSLILESASTNQTSMYLCASSEAGTSGNTDTQYFGPGTRLTVL.

This sequence joins TRBV4-1 and TRBJ2-6; D unresolved. The V and J ends lost 0 bases and 0 bases respectively, with 9 bases between them. From germline, CDR1 is MGHRA and CDR2 YSYEKL. This CDR3 spans 17 amino acids. CDR3 amino acids: CASSQDGPGSGANVLTF. Here the CDR3 DNA reads TGCGCCAGCAGCCAAGATGGGCCGGGCTCTGGGGCCAACGTCCTGACTTTC.

The chain has TRBV5-5 and TRBJ1-1; D call uncertain. The CDR3 has 15 residues. V was clipped by 0 bases and J by 4 bases, with 13 bases between them. CDR1 is SGHKS, CDR2 YYEKEE, per germline (reference sequence). CDR3 DNA: TGTGCCAGCAGCTTGGATTACAGTCGGAGCACTGAAGCTTTCTTT. Its translation is CASSLDYSRSTEAFF.

This clonotype was counted at least ten times. The chain carries TRBV10-3 and TRBJ2-7, with D perhaps matching TRBD1 or TRBD2 (6 bases each). From germline, CDR1 is ENHRY and CDR2 SYGVKD. The CDR3 contains 15 residues. V was clipped by 3 bases and J by 3 bases, with 15 bases between them. This chain's CDR3 is CAISDSGAQGYEQYF. The CDR3 coding sequence is TGTGCCATCAGTGATTCGGGGGCGCAAGGCTACGAGCAGTACTTC.

This clonotype occurred many times. The CDR3 here is CASSSREFADTQYF. CDR3 sequence (DNA): TGTGCCAGCAGTTCACGGGAGTTCGCAGATACGCAGTATTTT. The genes are TRBV2 and TRBJ2-3, with D perhaps TRBD2 (6 bases). Germline V gives CDR1 SNHLY, CDR2 FYNNEI. V lost 5 bases and J lost 4, with 13 bases in between. This CDR3 is built from 14 residues.

In this sample, this clonotype turned up many times. This chain joins TRBV6-1 and TRBJ2-7, with D unclear. Germline V gene data show CDR1 as MNHNS and CDR2 as SASEGT. CDR3 length equals 11 residues. The ends were cut back, 4 bases at V and 0 bases at J, with 1 base in the middle. CDR3 loop: CASSASYEQYF. The DNA for the CDR3 is TGTGCCAGCAGTGCCTCCTACGAGCAGTACTTC.

V gene TRBV5-1 combines with J gene TRBJ2-5; possible D gene TRBD1, 5 bases. This CDR3 comprises 19 residues. CDR1 is SGHRS, CDR2 YFSETQ, per germline. Trimming removed 0 bases at V and 1 base at J, with 22 bases between. The CDR3 reads CASSLAGLYWGAFQETQYF. For the CDR3, the DNA is TGCGCCAGCAGCTTGGCCGGGCTGTATTGGGGCGCCTTCCAAGAGACCCAGTACTTC.

This clonotype was seen repeatedly, ten times or more. The V call is TRBV20-1, the J call TRBJ2-2; D is possibly TRBD1 or TRBD2 (5 bases each). V gave up 5 bases and J gave up 6 bases, with 16 bases separating them. CDR3 length: 14 amino acids. Germline-derived CDR1 and CDR2 are DFQATT and SNEGSKA (reference sequence). CDR3 amino acids: CSARDLLPPGELFF. CDR3 nucleotide sequence: TGCAGTGCTCGGGACCTTCTTCCCCCCGGGGAGCTGTTTTTT.

Ten or more counts support this clonotype. The CDR3: CASSEGRRIATYNSPLHF. The CDR3 nucleotides read TGTGCCAGCAGCGAGGGTCGAAGAATCGCCACCTATAATTCACCCCTCCACTTT. J is TRBJ1-6 and V is TRBV6-1; no definite D call. The CDR3 is 18 amino acids. Trimming pared 6 bases from V and 2 bases from J, leaving 20 bases between. The germline CDR1 and CDR2 sequences are MNHNS and SASEGT.

V and J are TRBV29-1 and TRBJ2-3; a possible D gene is TRBD1 (6 bases). Trimming pared 6 bases from V and 4 bases from J, leaving 11 bases between. Per germline, CDR1 SQVTM and CDR2 ANQGSEA. The CDR3 totals 12 residues. CDR3 in amino acids: CSVLTGSDTQYF. DNA of the CDR3: TGCAGCGTACTAACAGGGTCAGATACGCAGTATTTT.

The gene calls are TRBV19 and TRBJ2-1; the match to TRBD2 covers 15 bases. Losses at the gene ends were 2 bases for V and 7 bases for J; bases not matched to a gene: 9. The CDR3 has 18 amino acids. The V gene's germline CDR1 is LNHDA and CDR2 SQIVND (reference sequence). The CDR3 nucleotides are TGTGCCAGTAGTATAATTAAAGTAGGGACTAGCGGGAGGAATGAGCAGTTCTTC. As protein: CASSIIKVGTSGRNEQFF.

This clonotype was observed at least ten times. V and J are TRBV30 and TRBJ1-3; the D is unclear. Per germline, CDR1 GTSNPN and CDR2 SVGIG (reference sequence). Trimming took off 4 bases at V and 0 bases at J, with 4 bases between the two ends. The CDR3 loop spans 12 amino acids. The CDR3 DNA reads TGTGCCTGGACTCCCTCTGGAAACACCATATATTTT. This encodes CAWTPSGNTIYF.

The sample holds many counts of this clonotype. The chain employs TRBV7-8 and TRBJ1-2; D not certain. Germline assignment: CDR1 SGHVS and CDR2 FQNEAQ. This CDR3 is 14 amino acids long. V shed 5 bases and J shed 9 bases, with 19 bases lying between them. As DNA, the CDR3 is TGTGCCAGCAGCCGATCGGTCAGACTTTTGAGCTACACCTTC. Residues: CASSRSVRLLSYTF.